The 25 T cell receptor beta chains listed next were all sequenced from one sample in a study of blood T cell repertoires in COVID-19 (TCRdb year 2020). The library was obtained by the immunoSEQ multiplex PCR assay. Held by TCRdb, this immuneACCESS table contains in-frame sequences only and omits some clones. Under half of the omission traces to an unresolved V gene where checked; the cause of the rest is unknown. The sample table holds 45,000 to 60,000 clones, of which more than 75% were seen once. Roughly 15% of the sample goes to the ten largest clones. Sequencing used peripheral blood. Source of these receptors: a man aged 60-69 years with active or convalescent COVID-19.

The chain couples TRBV10-3 to TRBJ2-6, with a possible D match to TRBD1 (6 bases). Germline assignment: CDR1 ENHRY and CDR2 SYGVKD. V was pared by 6 bases and J by 2 bases, with 23 bases between. The CDR3 has 19 amino acids. The CDR3 DNA reads TGTGCCATCAGAGAATTAAGAACTGGACAGACTGCTGGGGCCAACGTCCTGACTTTC. Translating it yields CAIRELRTGQTAGANVLTF.

The gene calls are TRBV1 and TRBJ1-3. TRBV1 is a pseudogene segment. CDR3 length: 14 residues. CDR3 in amino acids: CTSSPGEVGNTIYF. The CDR3 DNA reads as TGCACCAGCAGCCCCGGGGAAGTGGGAAACACCATATATTTT.

The V gene is TRBV6-6, the J gene TRBJ1-6; the match to TRBD1 covers 7 bases. CDR1 is MNHNY, CDR2 SVGAGI, per germline (reference sequence). The CDR3 sequence is 14 residues long. J gave up 9 bases and V 4 bases, and 6 bases lay outside the gene matches. DNA for the CDR3: TGTGCCAGCAGTTTTCAGGGGGTTGGTTCACCCCTCCACTTT. Residues: CASSFQGVGSPLHF.

This clone has just a few counts. The rearrangement joins TRBV4-1 to TRBJ2-1, with 7 bases lining up with TRBD2. V gave up 1 base and J gave up 0 bases; unmatched junction bases: 6. Per germline, CDR1 MGHRA and CDR2 YSYEKL. The CDR3 is 17 amino acids. The CDR3 nucleotides read TGCGCCAGCAGCCAAGTTCCTCCGGGAGGCTCCTACAATGAGCAGTTCTTC. It encodes CASSQVPPGGSYNEQFF.

The rearrangement joins TRBV11-3 to TRBJ1-6, with no clear D. The CDR3 is made up of 13 amino acids. Germline assignment: CDR1 SGHNT and CDR2 YENEEA. The V end lost 3 bases, the J end lost 8 bases, and 8 bases lay between the germline ends. CDR3 amino acids: CASSFNRDSPLHF. CDR3 sequence (DNA): TGTGCCAGCAGCTTTAACCGGGATTCACCCCTCCACTTT.

This chain uses TRBV5-4 with TRBJ2-1; 10 bases are a match to TRBD2. The V segment lost 4 bases and the J segment 5 bases; nucleotides outside the gene matches: 3. The CDR3 is 14 amino acids. Germline V gene lookup returns CDR1 SGHNT and CDR2 YYREEE (reference sequence). DNA for the CDR3: TGTGCCAGCAGCAGGACTAGCGGCAACAATGAGCAGTTCTTC. Translating gives CASSRTSGNNEQFF.

V gene TRBV3-1 (or the pseudogene TRBV3-2) combines with J gene TRBJ2-5; perhaps TRBD1 as D (6 bases). This CDR3 spans 13 amino acids. Germline assignment: CDR1 LGHDT and CDR2 YNNKEL (reference sequence). The V gene lost 2 bases and the J gene lost 7 bases, with 11 bases spanning the gap. For the CDR3, the DNA is TGTGCCAGCAGCCAACTCCAGGGGCGGACCCAGTACTTC. It encodes CASSQLQGRTQYF.

This clone occurred once. The chain recombines TRBV6-5 with TRBJ2-1; D might be TRBD2 (5 bases). CDR3 length equals 15 residues. Deletions cut 10 bases from V and 5 bases from J, with 21 bases between. In germline, CDR1 is MNHEY, CDR2 SVGAGI. The CDR3 coding sequence is TGTGCCACCGAGGGCGGGTGGTACAGTCACAATGAGCAGTTCTTC. Protein product: CATEGGWYSHNEQFF.

This clone was seen only once. The rearrangement uses TRBV13 and TRBJ1-6, with D unclear. Looked up from germline, CDR1 is PRHDT and CDR2 is FYEKMQ (reference sequence). With 1 base removed from V and 0 bases from J, the gap between germline ends came to 10 bases. The CDR3 covers 17 residues. The CDR3 protein is CASSLDGVSSYNSPLHF. As DNA, the CDR3 is TGTGCCAGCAGCTTAGACGGTGTTAGCTCCTATAATTCACCCCTCCACTTT. The whole variable domain, remainder taken from reference TRBV13 and TRBJ1-6, is AAGVIQSPRHLIKEKRETATLKCYPIPRHDTVYWYQQGPGQDPQFLISFYEKMQSDKGSIPDRFSAQQFSDYHSELNMSSLELGDSALYFCASSLDGVSSYNSPLHFGNGTRLTVT.

V is TRBV5-1 and J is TRBJ2-5, with TRBD2 identical over 10 bases. The CDR3 covers 15 residues. Germline CDR1 is SGHRS and CDR2 is YFSETQ. Trimming took 3 bases from V and 4 from J; bases not matched to a gene: 6. The CDR3 sequence: CASSSAGGVLETQYF. The CDR3 DNA is TGCGCCAGCAGCTCAGCGGGGGGGGTCCTAGAGACCCAGTACTTC.

The chain carries TRBV5-1 and TRBJ1-2, with TRBD1 matching 8 bases. The ends lost 4 bases at V and 0 bases at J; junction bases unmatched: 8. CDR1 and CDR2 from the germline V gene are SGHRS and YFSETQ. The CDR3 spans 16 residues. The CDR3 coding sequence is TGCGCCAGCAGCCCGACAGGGGTCGGATCTAACTATGGCTACACCTTC. Its protein product is CASSPTGVGSNYGYTF.

Here the CDR3 reads CASSSPGTGVEKLFF. Written as DNA, the CDR3 is TGTGCCAGCTCATCCCCCGGGACAGGGGTTGAAAAACTGTTTTTT. J is TRBJ1-4 and V is TRBV18, with 10 nucleotides matching TRBD1. CDR3 length: 15 amino acids. Germline V gene lookup returns CDR1 KGHSH and CDR2 LQKENI. V lost 5 bases and J lost 7; bases outside the gene matches: 7.

The chain joins TRBV2 to TRBJ1-5; TRBD1 might be the D (5 bases). V was pared by 4 bases and J by 4 bases, with 11 bases between. Germline CDR1 is SNHLY and CDR2 is FYNNEI. The CDR3 has 14 residues. CDR3 sequence reads: CASSAQAGNQPQHF. The DNA for the CDR3 is TGTGCCAGCAGTGCCCAGGCAGGGAATCAGCCCCAGCATTTT.

This rearrangement joins TRBV2 to TRBJ2-3; perhaps TRBD2 as D (6 bases). The germline V and J ends were trimmed by 4 bases and 1 base, with 15 bases remaining between them. The CDR3 consists of 16 residues. Per the germline V gene, CDR1 is SNHLY and CDR2 is FYNNEI. CDR3 nucleotide sequence: TGTGCCAGCAGTGGGGATCGGGGCGGGGGCACAGATACGCAGTATTTT. Translation: CASSGDRGGGTDTQYF.

The chain joins TRBV7-2 to TRBJ1-2; 8 bases line up with TRBD1. V gave up 5 bases and J gave up 3 bases; unmatched junction bases: 8. Germline values: CDR1 SGHTA, CDR2 FQGNSA. The CDR3 extends over 15 amino acids. DNA for the CDR3: TGTGCCAGCAGCATCAGGGGGCGGATGGACTATGGCTACACCTTC. Translation: CASSIRGRMDYGYTF.

This clone was detected only a few times. The chain uses TRBV7-8 and TRBJ2-6; 7 nucleotides match TRBD1. Trimming removed 8 bases from V and 0 bases from J; junction bases left unmatched: 13. CDR3 length equals 18 residues. Germline CDR1 and CDR2: SGHVS and FQNEAQ. The CDR3 nucleotides read TGTGCCAGCCAAAAGGGGGCAGGGTTAAGCTCTGGGGCCAACGTCCTGACTTTC. Translation gives CASQKGAGLSSGANVLTF.

The V call is TRBV12-5, the J call TRBJ1-1; no reliable D call. Trimming took off 4 bases at V and 8 bases at J, with 11 bases between the two ends. The CDR3 has 12 residues. Germline assignment: CDR1 LGHNT and CDR2 FRNRAP. CDR3 DNA sequence: TGTGCTAGTGGTTCCGGCTGGGAGGAAGCTTTCTTT. Translation: CASGSGWEEAFF.

This clone was observed once. The chain is built from TRBV14 and TRBJ1-1; D gene uncertain. Germline V gene data show CDR1 as SGHDN and CDR2 as FVKESK. There are 14 residues in the CDR3. V lost 4 bases, J lost 8 bases, and 17 bases lay in between. The DNA for the CDR3 is TGTGCCAGCAGCCCCAGTCGTACGCTTATCGAAGCTTTCTTT. Translation gives CASSPSRTLIEAFF.

The genes are TRBV7-9 and TRBJ2-5; tentatively, D is TRBD2 (6 bases). Germline V gene sequence: CDR1 SEHNR, CDR2 FQNEAQ (reference sequence). The germline V and J ends were trimmed by 2 bases and 5 bases, with 21 bases remaining between them. The CDR3 sequence is 17 residues long. CDR3 sequence (DNA): TGTGCCAGCAGCTTACCGGCTAACCTAGCGATTTTTGAGACCCAGTACTTC. It specifies CASSLPANLAIFETQYF.

The chain uses TRBV2 and TRBJ1-2; 7 bases are a match to TRBD1. The CDR3 length is 15 residues. Germline V CDR1 and CDR2: SNHLY, FYNNEI. V dropped 1 base and J dropped 2; count of bases not matched to a gene: 4. The CDR3 region is CASSEVRQGNYGYTF. As DNA, the CDR3 is TGTGCCAGCAGTGAAGTCCGACAGGGCAACTATGGCTACACCTTC.

This chain joins TRBV5-4 and TRBJ2-5; D may be TRBD1 (5 bases). With 4 bases removed from V and 4 bases from J, the gap between germline ends came to 8 bases. CDR3 length equals 12 residues. Germline V gene lookup returns CDR1 SGHNT and CDR2 YYREEE (reference sequence). CDR3 in amino acids: CASSPQGETQYF. DNA of the CDR3: TGTGCCAGCAGCCCTCAGGGAGAGACCCAGTACTTC.

The gene calls are TRBV5-1 and TRBJ2-2; D gene unclear. V was pared by 5 bases and J by 0 bases, with 11 bases between. Germline V gives CDR1 SGHRS, CDR2 YFSETQ. The CDR3 is 15 residues long. CDR3 DNA sequence: TGCGCCAGCAGGCTACTCCAGGCGAACACCGGGGAGCTGTTTTTT. Amino acids: CASRLLQANTGELFF.

The chain uses TRBV2 and TRBJ1-3, with D possibly matching TRBD1 (6 bases). Germline lookup yields CDR1 SNHLY and CDR2 FYNNEI. The CDR3 loop spans 17 amino acids. Trimming took 2 bases from V and 0 from J, leaving 14 bases between them. The DNA of the CDR3 is TGTGCCAGCAGTGAACGGGTCGCAGGGGCCTCTGGAAACACCATATATTTT. Translation: CASSERVAGASGNTIYF.

V and J are TRBV10-3 and TRBJ1-5, with unresolved D. CDR3 length: 17 residues. Germline CDR1 ENHRY, CDR2 SYGVKD. Trimming stripped 0 bases from V and 2 bases from J, with 14 bases between. The CDR3 sequence is CAISESPGKSGNQPQHF. The CDR3 DNA is TGTGCCATCAGTGAGTCGCCGGGGAAGTCGGGCAATCAGCCCCAGCATTTT.

The V call is TRBV6-5, the J call TRBJ1-2, with 7 bases identical to TRBD1. Germline CDR1 MNHEY, CDR2 SVGAGI. The CDR3 contains 14 residues. V lost 5 bases and J lost 0; bases outside the gene matches: 3. The CDR3 here is CASSRGTANYGYTF. The CDR3 coding sequence is TGTGCCAGCAGTCGAGGGACAGCTAACTATGGCTACACCTTC.